This T cell receptor beta chain was profiled in a study of blood T cell repertoires in COVID-19. Study at large: Acute and convalescent COVID-19 samples came from the United States, Italy and Spain. T cells, B-cell-depleted T cells, or PBMCs provided the cDNA or gDNA that served as material.

Sequenced by immunoSEQ multiplex PCR; TCRdb stores in-frame clones only, minus some. Of hundreds of thousands of clones detected, over 80% appear once; the ten largest clones hold 8.9%. Participant age was roughly 18 to 95 years, and participants resided in approximately 25 US areas. All recovered Cohort 3 donors got two negative PCRs, got clearance, or saw symptom resolution. The CDR3 length is 14 residues. V lost 4 bases and J 2 bases, leaving 12 bases between the germline ends. The germline gives CDR1 SGHDT, CDR2 YYEEEE. This clone was seen only once. This chain links TRBV5-6 with TRBJ1-2; TRBD1 might be the D (6 bases). This receptor was taken from a woman aged 18-29 years who had recovered from COVID-19. Sequenced: PBMCs or T cells enriched from blood (not recorded which). The CDR3 spells CASSPGQRNYGYTF. Here the CDR3 DNA reads TGTGCCAGCAGCCCCGGACAGAGGAACTATGGCTACACCTTC.